A selection of T cell receptor beta chains follows, all from one sample in a study of T cell clones after liver transplantation. The data were produced by immunoSEQ multiplex PCR, yet TCRdb's version contains in-frame clones alone and is incomplete. The repertoire holds 95,000 to 130,000 clones, with 90% as singletons. The specimen comprised CD4+ T cells from blood, sampled 12 months after liver transplant. The receptors come from a human patient who received a liver transplant. These T cells may partly come from the graft donor. The CDR3 runs from the conserved cysteine through the conserved F or W. The order of the fields is J gene, clone size, V gene, D gene, CDR3 protein, CDR3 DNA. D genes are given only for firm matches. Only part of the rows carry a size: once, few, many, or a class if the clone is expanded.

TRBJ1-2	-	TRBV25-1	TRBD1	CASSGQGYGYTF	TGTGCCAGCAGTGGACAGGGTTATGGCTACACCTTC
TRBJ1-2	-	TRBV6-5	TRBD1	CASSYSGGVNYGYTF	TGTGCCAGCAGTTACTCAGGGGGCGTTAACTATGGCTACACCTTC
TRBJ2-7	-	TRBV11-2	-	CASSLEAGYDYEQYF	TGTGCCAGCAGCTTAGAGGCTGGCTACGACTACGAGCAGTACTTC
TRBJ1-1	-	TRBV28	TRBD1	CASSLIPGTGNTEAFF	TGTGCCAGCAGTTTGATACCCGGGACAGGGAACACTGAAGCTTTCTTT
TRBJ2-7	-	TRBV29-1	-	CSVEDRRTGSSYEQYF	TGCAGCGTTGAAGATCGACGGACGGGTAGCTCCTACGAGCAGTACTTC
TRBJ2-1	few	TRBV5-1	-	CASSLEQTANEQFF	TGCGCCAGCAGCTTGGAACAGACTGCGAATGAGCAGTTCTTC
TRBJ1-1	-	TRBV21-1	-	CASIHREGTEAFF	TGTGCCAGCATCCACAGGGAGGGCACTGAAGCTTTCTTT
TRBJ2-7	-	TRBV4-3	-	CASSQDQGFYEQYF	TGCGCCAGCAGCCAAGACCAGGGATTCTACGAGCAGTACTTC
TRBJ1-2	few	TRBV27	-	CASSFGRNYGYTF	TGTGCCAGCAGTTTCGGCAGAAACTATGGCTACACCTTC
TRBJ1-1	-	TRBV11-3	TRBD1	CASTKWDRGPGTEAFF	TGTGCCAGCACTAAATGGGACAGGGGGCCGGGCACTGAAGCTTTCTTT
TRBJ1-1	-	TRBV5-1	-	CASSFLLNTEAFF	TGCGCCAGCAGCTTCCTATTGAACACTGAAGCTTTCTTT
TRBJ1-1	-	TRBV28	-	CASSLRGYTEAFF	TGTGCCAGCAGTTTAAGGGGATACACTGAAGCTTTCTTT
TRBJ2-2	-	TRBV11-2	TRBD2	CASSLELRLAGGTGELFF	TGTGCCAGCAGCTTAGAGCTCCGACTAGCGGGAGGGACCGGGGAGCTGTTTTTT